This T cell receptor beta chain was captured by sequencing in a study of T-cell reconstitution after alpha-beta-depleted transplantation in children. General study results and limits: At around two months after transplant, the alpha-beta T cells were reportedly derived from several hundred expanded clones that came from non-depleted graft cells.

This CDR3 contains 12 residues. Trimming left V 6 bases short and J 0 bases short, with 9 bases between. Germline values: CDR1 DFQATT, CDR2 SNEGSKA (reference sequence). It was with unique molecular identifiers that the TCRbeta library was prepared. TCRdb passed the PCR reads through MiXCR, listing each CDR3 protein once. The top ten clones hold around 29% of a sample with some 450,000 distinct CDR3 sequences, around two fifths of them seen once. This clonotype was seen a few times. Antigen specificity is unknown. The clonotype originates from a girl aged 2 to 9 with aplastic anemia, due to receive a stem cell transplant. The specimen was PBMCs, collected before TCRalphabeta/CD19-depleted stem cell transplant. This rearrangement joins TRBV20-1 to TRBJ2-7; D is tentatively TRBD1 or TRBD2 (5 bases each). This CDR3 reads CSADGASYEQYF. Written as DNA, the CDR3 is TGCAGTGCCGACGGGGCCTCCTACGAGCAGTACTTC.